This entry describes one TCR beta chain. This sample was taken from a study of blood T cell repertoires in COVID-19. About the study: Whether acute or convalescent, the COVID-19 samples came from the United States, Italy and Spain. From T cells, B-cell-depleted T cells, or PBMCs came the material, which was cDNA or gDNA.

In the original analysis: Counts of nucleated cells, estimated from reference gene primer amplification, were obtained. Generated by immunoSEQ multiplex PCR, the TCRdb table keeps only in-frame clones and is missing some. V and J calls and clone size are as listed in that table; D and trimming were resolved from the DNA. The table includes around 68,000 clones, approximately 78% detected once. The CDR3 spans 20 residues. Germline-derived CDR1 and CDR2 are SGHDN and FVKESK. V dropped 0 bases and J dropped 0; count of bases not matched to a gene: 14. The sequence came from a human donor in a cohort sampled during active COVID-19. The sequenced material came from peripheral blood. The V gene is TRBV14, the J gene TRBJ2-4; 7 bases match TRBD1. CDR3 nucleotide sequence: TGTGCCAGCAGCCAAGAATCCGAGGGGGCTTTTTATCGAGCCAAAAACATTCAGTACTTC. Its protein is CASSQESEGAFYRAKNIQYF.